The 28 T cell receptor beta chains given below trace back to one sample, sequenced in a study of blood T cell repertoires in COVID-19. Profiled with immunoSEQ multiplex PCR; TCRdb holds only in-frame clones, not every one. The sample includes 130,000 to 150,000 clones, approximately 80% of them seen just once. Sequencing was carried out using peripheral blood. The receptor set was obtained from a man in his fifties or sixties with active or convalescent COVID-19.

The chain joins TRBV27 to TRBJ1-1; 8 nucleotides align to TRBD1. The CDR3 totals 16 residues. V lost 0 bases and J lost 2; bases outside the gene matches: 5. CDR1 is MNHEY, CDR2 SMNVEV, per germline (reference sequence). The CDR3 spells CASSLSSGQVNTEAFF. In DNA form, the CDR3 reads TGTGCCAGCAGTTTATCGTCGGGACAGGTCAACACTGAAGCTTTCTTT.

The chain carries TRBV7-2 and TRBJ1-1; D gene unclear. This CDR3 comprises 14 residues. With 1 base removed from V and 7 bases from J, the gap between germline ends came to 13 bases. The germline V gene encodes CDR1 SGHTA and CDR2 FQGNSA. As DNA, the CDR3 is TGTGCCAGCAGCTTAGATCCCGGAGCCGGTGAAGCTTTCTTT. It yields the protein CASSLDPGAGEAFF.

This clone was picked up a small number of times. J is TRBJ2-3 and V is TRBV11-3; possibly TRBD2 for D (6 bases). Trimming removed 5 bases from V and 4 bases from J, with 13 bases in between. Germline V CDR1 and CDR2: SGHNT, YENEEA. This CDR3 comprises 14 residues. CDR3 coding DNA: TGTGCCAGCAGCCCAAGGACTATTGCAGATACGCAGTATTTT. This translates into CASSPRTIADTQYF.

In its sample, this clone was seen once. In DNA form, the CDR3 reads TGTGCCAGCAGTTCATTAACAGGGAAATGGAACTATGGCTACACCTTC. It is translated as CASSSLTGKWNYGYTF. V and J are TRBV27 and TRBJ1-2, with D perhaps matching TRBD1 (6 bases). This CDR3 is 16 amino acids long. The V gene's germline CDR1 is MNHEY and CDR2 SMNVEV (reference sequence). Trimming left V 4 bases short and J 2 bases short, with 17 bases between.

This rearrangement joins TRBV5-6 to TRBJ2-2; D not certain. The CDR3 extends over 14 amino acids. Germline assignment: CDR1 SGHDT and CDR2 YYEEEE. The ends were cut back, 2 bases at V and 1 base at J, with 6 bases in the middle. In DNA, the CDR3 is TGTGCCAGCAGCTTTTCCGGGAACACCGGGGAGCTGTTTTTT. Translating gives CASSFSGNTGELFF.

This sequence joins TRBV6-2 or TRBV6-3 and TRBJ1-1, with 8 nucleotides matching TRBD1. CDR3 length: 17 residues. The V gene end was trimmed by 2 bases and the J gene end by 0 bases; junction bases not matched to a gene: 8. Looked up from germline, CDR1 is MNHEY and CDR2 is SVGEGT. As DNA, the CDR3 is TGTGCCAGCAGTTACCCCCCCCAGGGGGCGGTGAACACTGAAGCTTTCTTT. This sequence encodes CASSYPPQGAVNTEAFF.

The sample holds a few counts of this clone. The V call is TRBV10-2, the J call TRBJ1-1; D uncertain. Germline loops: CDR1 WSHSY, CDR2 SAAADI. V lost 5 bases, J lost 3 bases, and 13 bases lay in between. The CDR3 loop spans 14 amino acids. CDR3 region: CASSYGSADTEAFF. The CDR3 DNA follows: TGCGCCAGCAGTTACGGGTCGGCCGACACTGAAGCTTTCTTT.

This chain links TRBV7-2 with TRBJ1-3; possibly TRBD1 for D (6 bases). This CDR3 has 19 residues. Germline CDR1 and CDR2: SGHTA and FQGNSA. V was shortened by 5 bases and J by 0 bases, with 23 bases between the two germline ends. The DNA for the CDR3 is TGTGCCAGCAGCACCGAACTCAACAGGGTCCGATACTCTGGAAACACCATATATTTT. Its translation is CASSTELNRVRYSGNTIYF.

V usage is TRBV7-9 and J usage is TRBJ1-1; possible D gene TRBD1, 6 bases. The CDR3 length is 15 residues. V was trimmed by 0 bases and J by 2 bases, leaving 10 bases between them. Germline CDR1 and CDR2: SEHNR and FQNEAQ (reference sequence). CDR3 in amino acids: CASSLASGGNTEAFF. CDR3 bases: TGTGCCAGCAGCTTAGCTTCGGGGGGCAACACTGAAGCTTTCTTT. The entire variable domain, with the rest obtained from reference TRBV7-9 and TRBJ1-1, is as follows: DTGVSQNPRHKITKRGQNVTFRCDPISEHNRLYWYRQTLGQGPEFLTYFQNEAQLEKSRLLSDRFSAERPKGSFSTLEIQRTEQGDSAMYLCASSLASGGNTEAFFGQGTRLTVV.

This sequence joins TRBV10-3 and TRBJ2-3; 10 positions agree with TRBD1. Germline V gene lookup returns CDR1 ENHRY and CDR2 SYGVKD. CDR3 length: 15 amino acids. J gave up 1 base and V 6 bases, and 4 bases lay outside the gene matches. CDR3 protein: CAIRGTGVRTDTQYF. CDR3 coding DNA: TGTGCCATCAGAGGGACAGGGGTGCGCACAGATACGCAGTATTTT.

The chain joins TRBV6-5 to TRBJ2-5, with 9 bases that match TRBD2. Germline values: CDR1 MNHEY, CDR2 SVGAGI. The V gene end was trimmed by 1 base and the J gene end by 3 bases; junction bases not matched to a gene: 6. The CDR3 consists of 16 residues. CDR3 sequence reads: CASSYLSGGPEETQYF. The CDR3 nucleotides read TGTGCCAGCAGTTACTTAAGCGGGGGGCCCGAAGAGACCCAGTACTTC.

The rearrangement joins TRBV7-8 to TRBJ2-2; no clear D gene. Trimming shortened V by 1 base and J by 2 bases, and 8 bases separated the two germline ends. Germline values: CDR1 SGHVS, CDR2 FQNEAQ. The CDR3 is 15 amino acids. The CDR3 DNA sequence: TGTGCCAGCAGCTTAGTTGACACTAACACCGGGGAGCTGTTTTTT. This codes for CASSLVDTNTGELFF.

This clone has only a few counts. The chain couples TRBV5-4 to TRBJ2-5, with 10 positions matching TRBD2. CDR1 and CDR2 (germline): SGHNT, YYREEE (reference sequence). This CDR3 spans 16 amino acids. V was pared by 1 base and J by 5 bases, with 8 bases of the junction left unmatched. CDR3 bases: TGTGCCAGCAGCTTGCCCTTAGCGGGAGGACAGGAGACCCAGTACTTC. Translated, it gives CASSLPLAGGQETQYF. Combining the CDR3 with reference TRBV5-4 and TRBJ2-5 gives the whole variable domain ETGVTQSPTHLIKTRGQQVTLRCSSQSGHNTVSWYQQALGQGPQFIFQYYREEENGRGNFPPRFSGLQFPNYSSELNVNALELDDSALYLCASSLPLAGGQETQYFGPGTRLLVL.

The chain joins TRBV12-3 or TRBV12-4 to TRBJ1-2; no definite D call. The CDR3 is 13 amino acids. V lost 5 bases to trimming and J lost 1 base, with 8 bases between them. In nucleotides, the CDR3 is TGTGCCAGCAGTCCGCAGGATAACTATGGCTACACCTTC. Encoded protein: CASSPQDNYGYTF.

The chain couples TRBV18 to TRBJ1-2; unclear D gene. Germline lookup yields CDR1 KGHSH and CDR2 LQKENI. Trimming left V 0 bases short and J 6 bases short, with 11 bases between. There are 14 residues in the CDR3. The CDR3 protein is CASSPPGESNGYTF. The DNA for the CDR3 is TGTGCCAGCTCACCACCCGGGGAAAGTAATGGCTACACCTTC.

Only one count was recorded for this clone. This sequence joins TRBV30 and TRBJ1-5; weak D call: TRBD1 (5 bases). Trimming stripped 1 base from V and 6 bases from J, with 10 bases between. Germline CDR1 reads GTSNPN; CDR2 reads SVGIG (reference sequence). This CDR3 is 13 amino acids long. Written as DNA, the CDR3 is TGTGCCTGGAGTGCGGGGGGGTTTCAGCCCCAGCATTTT. Amino acid sequence: CAWSAGGFQPQHF.

The gene calls are TRBV30 and TRBJ1-6; D remains unclear. V was pared by 0 bases and J by 7 bases, with 10 bases between. The CDR3 has 14 amino acids. The germline CDR1 and CDR2 sequences are GTSNPN and SVGIG (reference sequence). The CDR3 here is CAWSVSGLNSPLHF. CDR3 sequence (DNA): TGTGCCTGGAGTGTATCAGGTCTCAATTCACCCCTCCACTTT.

This chain links TRBV15 with TRBJ1-5; D is unclear. V lost 0 bases, J lost 4 bases, and 7 bases lay in between. Looked up from germline, CDR1 is LNHNV and CDR2 is YYDKDF (reference sequence). The CDR3 has 14 amino acids. The CDR3 loop is CATSRDSGNQPQHF. The CDR3 coding sequence is TGTGCCACCAGCAGAGACTCCGGTAATCAGCCCCAGCATTTT.

This chain links TRBV27 with TRBJ1-1; no reliable D call. Trimming took 3 bases from V and 11 from J, leaving 19 bases between them. From germline, CDR1 is MNHEY and CDR2 SMNVEV (reference sequence). This CDR3 has 14 amino acids. The CDR3: CASSFRSEGARAFF. In DNA, the CDR3 is TGTGCCAGCAGTTTTAGGTCTGAGGGCGCCCGGGCTTTCTTT.

The chain carries TRBV25-1 and TRBJ1-5; 11 positions agree with TRBD1. CDR1 is MGHDK and CDR2 is SYGVNS in the germline V gene. V shed 4 bases, J shed 5 bases, and the junction held 4 bases outside the gene matches. The CDR3 consists of 15 residues. CDR3 DNA sequence: TGTGCCAGCAGTGGTGGACAGGGGGCTGATCAGCCCCAGCATTTT. It encodes CASSGGQGADQPQHF.

The chain links TRBV9 to TRBJ1-6; the D is unclear. Germline V gene data show CDR1 as SGDLS and CDR2 as YYNGEE. This CDR3 has 13 amino acids. Trimming stripped 5 bases from V and 9 bases from J, with 12 bases between. The CDR3 protein is CASRREGGSPLHF. The DNA of the CDR3 is TGTGCCAGCAGGCGGGAGGGCGGTTCACCCCTCCACTTT.

J is TRBJ1-5 and V is TRBV6-5; no definite D call. From germline, CDR1 is MNHEY and CDR2 SVGAGI. Trimming cost V 2 bases and J 2 bases, with 10 bases left between them. The CDR3 runs to 15 residues. CDR3 in DNA: TGTGCCAGCAGTTACAGCAGCGGGGGCAATCAGCCCCAGCATTTT. Translation gives CASSYSSGGNQPQHF.

The chain combines TRBV27 with TRBJ2-1, with D perhaps matching TRBD2 (5 bases). Trimming left V 2 bases short and J 0 bases short, with 8 bases between. The CDR3 spans 15 residues. The germline V gene has CDR1 MNHEY and CDR2 SMNVEV (reference sequence). This chain's CDR3 is CASSLKEASYNEQFF. CDR3 coding DNA: TGTGCCAGCAGTTTAAAGGAGGCCTCCTACAATGAGCAGTTCTTC.

The V gene is TRBV2, the J gene TRBJ2-7, with 7 bases fitting TRBD2. This CDR3 is 12 amino acids long. Germline CDR1 SNHLY, CDR2 FYNNEI. Trimming took 6 bases from V and 3 from J; bases not matched to a gene: 2. This CDR3 is CASSGGIYEQYF. Here the CDR3 DNA reads TGTGCCAGCAGCGGGGGGATCTACGAGCAGTACTTC.

The V and J genes are TRBV7-2 and TRBJ1-6; weak D call: TRBD1 (6 bases). Trimming shortened V by 5 bases and J by 9 bases, and 17 bases separated the two germline ends. The CDR3 runs to 15 residues. Germline V CDR1 and CDR2: SGHTA, FQGNSA. The CDR3 loop reads CASSQRTENTSPLHF. The DNA of the CDR3 is TGTGCCAGCAGCCAGCGGACAGAAAATACTTCACCCCTCCACTTT.

This chain uses TRBV25-1 with TRBJ1-5; 7 bases fit TRBD1. The length of the CDR3 is 15 residues. Germline V gene lookup returns CDR1 MGHDK and CDR2 SYGVNS. Trimming cost V 6 bases and J 2 bases; bases outside gene matches: 7. Here the CDR3 DNA reads TGTGCCAGCAGGCCAACAGGGGAGGGCAATCAGCCCCAGCATTTT. Residues: CASRPTGEGNQPQHF.

The chain is built from TRBV6-5 and TRBJ1-2, with 8 nucleotides matching TRBD1. Germline CDR1 reads MNHEY; CDR2 reads SVGAGI. This CDR3 has 15 amino acids. J gave up 5 bases and V 3 bases, and 8 bases lay outside the gene matches. CDR3 bases: TGTGCCAGCAGTTATGTAGGGACAGGACCTTATGGCTACACCTTC. Protein product: CASSYVGTGPYGYTF.

CDR3: CASGAGQGMTETQYF. The CDR3 bases are TGTGCTAGTGGTGCGGGACAGGGGATGACAGAGACCCAGTACTTC. The chain is built from TRBV12-5 and TRBJ2-5; TRBD1 agrees at 10 bases. The CDR3 covers 15 residues. The germline V gene has CDR1 LGHNT and CDR2 FRNRAP. The V and J ends lost 5 bases and 4 bases, in that order; junction bases with no gene match: 7.